Listed below are T cell receptor beta chains from one sample, sequenced in a study of T cells after yellow fever vaccination. Each CDR3 protein gets one entry after TCRdb re-called the 5' RACE reads with MiXCR. Seen here are about 220,000 distinct CDR3 sequences, about 3% observed once, and the top ten hold around 3%. Material: CD4+ T cells sorted from PBMCs, obtained 10 days after the yellow fever booster vaccination. These TCRs come from a young man who received the YFV17D yellow fever vaccine. Both conserved end residues are part of each CDR3. Rows give clone size only sometimes, using once, few, many, or a class for an expanded clone.

cdr3_length	v_call	clone_size	j_call	cdr3_aa
15	TRBV5-1	-	TRBJ1-1	CASSLVSAGNTEAFF
15	TRBV6-4	many	TRBJ2-1	CASSEQTGSYNEQFF
14	TRBV29-1	-	TRBJ1-2	CSVFPGKAGSGYTF
15	TRBV3-1	many	TRBJ1-2	CASSQGEAVDYGYTF
10	TRBV24-1	-	TRBJ1-1	CATLVNEAFF
17	TRBV19	few	TRBJ2-3	CASSIGRGTSGTDTQYF
14	TRBV7-2	many	TRBJ2-5	CASSFPPPGNTQYF
15	TRBV30	-	TRBJ1-1	CAWSFRAGRKAEAFF
16	TRBV4-3	few	TRBJ1-1	CASSQDRFWGNTEAFF
16	TRBV6-5	-	TRBJ2-5	CASSYGAGLVRETQYF
18	TRBV5-1	-	TRBJ1-5	CASSLGPGGYDGNQPQHF
13	TRBV3-1	many	TRBJ1-2	CASSQDHARYYTF
20	TRBV28	-	TRBJ2-3	CASSPGTGVFGAVLTDTQYF
19	TRBV24-1	-	TRBJ2-2	CATSEPPGQGEGLPGELFF
13	TRBV5-6	-	TRBJ2-4	CASRTVATNIQYF
15	TRBV4-1	many	TRBJ2-7	CASSPYLPRSYEQYF
14	TRBV12-3/TRBV12-4	many	TRBJ2-5	CASSLGQAQETQYF
15	TRBV15	few	TRBJ1-2	CATTLSLTGNYGYTF
15	TRBV9	-	TRBJ2-3	CASSPTSGYTDTQYF
16	TRBV27	-	TRBJ2-7	CATGELYRDPSHEQYF
11	TRBV29-1	many	TRBJ2-3	CSVDRSDTQYF
15	TRBV28	-	TRBJ2-5	CASSYPSGTRETQYF
15	TRBV3-1	few	TRBJ1-5	CASSQEGRGDQPQHF
16	TRBV28	many	TRBJ2-5	CASSSSTSGNQETQYF
13	TRBV5-6	many	TRBJ2-3	CASSWGTTDTQYF
12	TRBV13	-	TRBJ1-1	CASSLGGPEAFF
16	TRBV6-2/TRBV6-3	few	TRBJ1-5	CASSFQRAPTSQPQHF
15	TRBV4-3	-	TRBJ2-7	CASSQATGHLYEQYF
14	TRBV29-1	few	TRBJ1-3	CSVEDRGQANTIYF
15	TRBV20-1	-	TRBJ2-7	CSARVANGPTYEQYF
14	TRBV5-4	-	TRBJ2-1	CASSFETGGREQFF
12	TRBV29-1	few	TRBJ2-3	CSVPLGGDTQYF
12	TRBV6-6	-	TRBJ2-5	CASSYQGETQYF
13	TRBV5-1	few	TRBJ2-3	CASRGQDTDTQYF
12	TRBV5-5	few	TRBJ2-3	CASSSLSGTQYF
14	TRBV19	many	TRBJ2-5	CASRNAGRGETQYF
13	TRBV4-2	-	TRBJ1-2	CASSQDPQSDSTF
10	TRBV29-1	many	TRBJ2-7	CSAGSYEQYF
18	TRBV21-1	many	TRBJ2-4	CASSIGEKRRRGKNIQYF
14	TRBV5-1	many	TRBJ2-3	CASSSGHLPDTQYF
15	TRBV20-1	many	TRBJ1-4	CSASPMAPGREKLFF
12	TRBV5-1	many	TRBJ2-5	CASSQKQETQYF
15	TRBV5-5	-	TRBJ2-5	CASSLIVGAMETQYF
13	TRBV30	many	TRBJ1-3	CAWSFGTAVTIYF
12	TRBV7-2	-	TRBJ2-7	CASSFGTAEQYF
14	TRBV20-1	many	TRBJ2-7	CSPHEQGGTYEQYF
13	TRBV5-1	many	TRBJ1-4	CASSLGQREKLFF
12	TRBV6-6	few	TRBJ1-1	CASSSGGVEAFF
14	TRBV5-6	many	TRBJ1-1	CASSPFTRRVEAFF
16	TRBV20-1	-	TRBJ1-4	CSARVFMGATNEKLFF
15	TRBV5-1	-	TRBJ1-2	CASSLGQGTVYGYTF
14	TRBV7-2	many	TRBJ2-4	CASSLESRVDIQYF
13	TRBV18	many	TRBJ2-2	CASSPQGPGELFF
16	TRBV12-3/TRBV12-4	-	TRBJ1-2	CASRPGRGMINYGYTF